The count of the clone carrying this T cell receptor beta chain is one. The antigen is unknown. The data stem from a study of cytomegalovirus exposure and HLA in healthy donors. Primers included in the PCR were 60 Vbeta and 13 Jbeta primers. TCRdb's copy holds only in-frame clones and misses some; the assay was immunoSEQ multiplex PCR. The table records approximately 120,000 clones, 78% of them present only once. CDR1 and CDR2 (germline): SEHNR, FQNEAQ (reference sequence). The trim removed 4 bases at V and 8 bases at J, leaving 8 bases unmatched. CDR3 length equals 15 residues. Study results and limitations: Later analysis identified over 15,000 TCR beta sequences associated with HLA alleles, using a false discovery rate threshold of 0.05. Later analysis showed most CMV-associated TCR beta chains appearing HLA-restricted.

The sample taken for sequencing was PBMCs. The genes are TRBV7-9 and TRBJ2-1, with 10 bases aligning to TRBD1. The sequence derives from a young man in good health and CMV-seropositive. In nucleotides, the CDR3 is TGTGCCAGCAGCTCATTGGACAGGGGGGGGGATGAGCAGTTCTTC. Its translation is CASSSLDRGGDEQFF.